Following are 29 T cell receptor beta chains from one sample sequenced in a study of T-cell memory formation after mild COVID-19. TCRdb recomputed calls from the 5' RACE reads with MiXCR, one row per CDR3 protein. Among 140,000 or so distinct CDR3 sequences, roughly 19% were seen once, and the ten largest hold 2% to 2.5%. Input material: PBMCs or a T cell subset sorted from them (not recorded which). All receptors come from an adult woman who had mild COVID-19 (a few samples of this study predate the infection). Cell type and time point are not known.

V gene TRBV29-1 combines with J gene TRBJ1-3; weak D call: TRBD1 (5 bases). Trimming removed 6 bases at V and 2 bases at J, with 23 bases between. This CDR3 region has 17 residues. Germline lookup yields CDR1 SQVTM and CDR2 ANQGSEA. This CDR3 is CSVEMFRDSRTGNTIYF. DNA of the CDR3: TGCAGCGTCGAGATGTTCCGGGACTCCAGAACTGGAAACACCATATATTTT.

In its sample, this clonotype was seen a few times. The rearrangement joins TRBV5-1 to TRBJ2-5, with a weak D call TRBD1 (6 bases). Germline assignment: CDR1 SGHRS and CDR2 YFSETQ. The V end lost 4 bases, the J end lost 2 bases, and 15 bases lay between the germline ends. This CDR3 spans 15 amino acids. CDR3 bases: TGCGCCAGCAGCACCCCAGGGGCCCCTCAAGAGACCCAGTACTTC. This encodes CASSTPGAPQETQYF.

This clonotype has just a few counts. The V gene is TRBV14, the J gene TRBJ2-3; 9 nucleotides agree with TRBD2. V gave up 1 base and J gave up 7 bases; unmatched junction bases: 12. The germline V gene has CDR1 SGHDN and CDR2 FVKESK. The CDR3 extends over 17 amino acids. CDR3 in DNA: TGTGCCAGCAGCCAAGCCCCGAGCGGGGGGTATGGGAATACGCAGTATTTT. This sequence encodes CASSQAPSGGYGNTQYF.

This clonotype came up a few times. This rearrangement joins TRBV6-2 or TRBV6-3 to TRBJ2-1; 14 positions agree with TRBD2. The CDR3 covers 18 residues. Per germline, CDR1 MNHEY and CDR2 SVGEGT. With 4 bases clipped from V and 2 bases from J, the junction kept 7 bases outside the gene matches. The CDR3 region is CASSSGTSGRSPYNEQFF. The CDR3 DNA sequence: TGTGCCAGCAGTTCGGGGACTAGCGGGAGAAGTCCCTACAATGAGCAGTTCTTC.

The chain couples TRBV4-2 to TRBJ2-1; 11 nucleotides align to TRBD2. With V trimmed by 0 bases and J by 6 bases, 1 base remained unmatched. This CDR3 is built from 15 residues. Germline CDR1 LGHNA, CDR2 YNFKEQ. DNA for the CDR3: TGTGCCAGCAGCCAAGAGGGGACTAGCGGCAATGAGCAGTTCTTC. Translation gives CASSQEGTSGNEQFF.

The CDR3 coding sequence is TGCGCCAGCAGCACACACACAGATACGCAGTATTTT. Amino acid sequence: CASSTHTDTQYF. This rearrangement joins TRBV5-1 to TRBJ2-3; no clear D. The germline V gene encodes CDR1 SGHRS and CDR2 YFSETQ. The V end lost 4 bases, the J end lost 2 bases, and 5 bases lay between the germline ends. The CDR3 runs to 12 residues.

The chain couples TRBV20-1 to TRBJ1-2; maybe TRBD1 (6 bases). The CDR3 is made up of 14 amino acids. With 4 bases removed from V and 7 bases from J, the gap between germline ends came to 19 bases. CDR1 DFQATT and CDR2 SNEGSKA come from the germline V gene (reference sequence). The DNA of the CDR3 is TGCAGTGCTACCACAGGGAAAGGATCGGCTGGCTACACCTTC. Encoded protein: CSATTGKGSAGYTF.

This clonotype was seen only a few times. The chain links TRBV20-1 to TRBJ1-5; a weak D match, TRBD1 (6 bases). The V gene's germline CDR1 is DFQATT and CDR2 SNEGSKA (reference sequence). V lost 6 bases to trimming and J lost 7 bases, with 16 bases between them. The CDR3 is 13 residues long. The DNA for the CDR3 is TGCAGTGCACCCCAGGGGAGAGGGCAGCCCCAGCATTTT. Translation gives CSAPQGRGQPQHF.

The chain uses TRBV20-1 and TRBJ2-1, with D perhaps being TRBD1 or TRBD2 (5 bases each). This CDR3 contains 12 residues. Between the trimmed V and J ends, which lost 0 bases and 13 bases, there was a span of 13 bases. Germline CDR1 is DFQATT and CDR2 is SNEGSKA (reference sequence). The DNA of the CDR3 is TGCAGTGCTAGAGATTTGAGGGGCCCCCAGTTCTTC. It yields the protein CSARDLRGPQFF.

This clonotype was observed a few times. V gene TRBV5-1 combines with J gene TRBJ2-5; 12 positions agree with TRBD2. V shed 5 bases, J shed 1 base, and the junction held 6 bases outside the gene matches. CDR1 is SGHRS and CDR2 is YFSETQ in the germline V gene. The CDR3 is 16 residues long. The CDR3 loop is CASRPGLAGFQETQYF. In DNA form, the CDR3 reads TGCGCCAGCAGACCTGGACTAGCGGGGTTCCAAGAGACCCAGTACTTC.

V and J are TRBV3-1 and TRBJ2-5, with D perhaps matching TRBD2 (6 bases). Trimming took 1 base from V and 13 from J, leaving 16 bases between them. CDR3 length equals 13 residues. Germline assignment: CDR1 LGHDT and CDR2 YNNKEL (reference sequence). CDR3 nucleotides: TGTGCCAGCAGCCAAGGTGCGGGGCCTTCCGTGTACTTC. Residues: CASSQGAGPSVYF.

This chain connects TRBV20-1 to TRBJ1-1, with no clear D. The CDR3 covers 11 residues. Germline V gene data show CDR1 as DFQATT and CDR2 as SNEGSKA (reference sequence). Trimming pared 7 bases from V and 1 base from J, leaving 7 bases between. In nucleotides, the CDR3 is TGCAGTGGTCGGCCGAACACTGAAGCTTTCTTT. Its protein is CSGRPNTEAFF.

This clonotype has only a few counts. The V call is TRBV7-7, the J call TRBJ2-7; 10 bases line up with TRBD1. The CDR3 sequence is 15 residues long. The J segment lost 0 bases and the V segment lost 4 bases, leaving 3 bases of the junction unmatched. The germline V gene has CDR1 SSHAT and CDR2 FNYEAQ (reference sequence). CDR3 sequence (DNA): TGTGCCAGCAGCTCGGGACAGGGGTACTCCTACGAGCAGTACTTC. This codes for CASSSGQGYSYEQYF. The variable domain in full, completed from reference TRBV7-7 and TRBJ2-7, reads GAGVSQSPRYKVTKRGQDVTLRCDPISSHATLYWYQQALGQGPEFLTYFNYEAQPDKSGLPSDRFSAERPEGSISTLTIQRTEQRDSAMYRCASSSGQGYSYEQYFGPGTRLTVT.

This rearrangement joins TRBV10-3 to TRBJ2-3; the D gene is possibly TRBD2 (5 bases). The germline V gene encodes CDR1 ENHRY and CDR2 SYGVKD. There are 15 residues in the CDR3. Between the trimmed V and J ends, which lost 3 bases and 5 bases, there was a span of 15 bases. The CDR3 DNA reads as TGTGCCATCAGTGATTCGGGATCGCCCAAAGATACGCAGTATTTT. This codes for CAISDSGSPKDTQYF.

The CDR3 DNA reads as TGTGCCACCAGCAAAGGGGTGTCGGGCACAGATACGCAGTATTTT. This codes for CATSKGVSGTDTQYF. The genes are TRBV15 and TRBJ2-3; D might be TRBD1 (5 bases). Germline lookup yields CDR1 LNHNV and CDR2 YYDKDF (reference sequence). This CDR3 region has 15 residues. V was pared by 4 bases and J by 1 base, with 12 bases between.

The rearrangement uses TRBV3-1 and TRBJ2-5; TRBD2 is a possible D gene (5 bases). With 3 bases removed from V and 1 base from J, the gap between germline ends came to 6 bases. The CDR3 is 13 amino acids. Germline CDR1 and CDR2: LGHDT and YNNKEL (reference sequence). The CDR3 loop is CASSHAGQETQYF. CDR3 DNA sequence: TGTGCCAGCAGCCACGCGGGCCAAGAGACCCAGTACTTC.

The V and J genes are TRBV5-1 and TRBJ2-2; TRBD1 matches 7 bases. The V and J ends lost 2 bases and 4 bases, in that order; junction bases with no gene match: 5. The length of the CDR3 is 15 residues. The germline gives CDR1 SGHRS, CDR2 YFSETQ. The CDR3 loop is CASSFRQGSTGELFF. The DNA for the CDR3 is TGCGCCAGCAGCTTCAGACAGGGAAGCACCGGGGAGCTGTTTTTT. Filled out from reference TRBV5-1 and TRBJ2-2, the complete variable domain reads KAGVTQTPRYLIKTRGQQVTLSCSPISGHRSVSWYQQTPGQGLQFLFEYFSETQRNKGNFPGRFSGRQFSNSRSEMNVSTLELGDSALYLCASSFRQGSTGELFFGEGSRLTVL.

This clonotype was counted at least ten times. The chain combines TRBV7-6 with TRBJ2-3, with 11 positions matching TRBD2. J gave up 4 bases and V 3 bases, and 3 bases lay outside the gene matches. This CDR3 is built from 15 residues. Germline CDR1 SGHVS, CDR2 FNYEAQ. The CDR3 DNA reads as TGTGCCAGCAGCTTGCTAGCGGGAGGTGCAGATACGCAGTATTTT. This codes for CASSLLAGGADTQYF.

This chain links TRBV12-3 or TRBV12-4 with TRBJ2-7, with TRBD1 matching 12 bases. This CDR3 has 15 residues. The V gene end was trimmed by 4 bases and the J gene end by 3 bases; junction bases not matched to a gene: 4. The CDR3 is CASSSGQGAGYEQYF. CDR3 coding DNA: TGTGCCAGCAGTTCGGGACAGGGGGCCGGCTACGAGCAGTACTTC.

This clonotype showed up just a few times. This chain links TRBV5-1 with TRBJ2-7; perhaps TRBD1 as D (6 bases). V lost 0 bases and J lost 6, with 13 bases in between. Looked up from germline, CDR1 is SGHRS and CDR2 is YFSETQ. This CDR3 region has 14 residues. CDR3 DNA: TGCGCCAGCAGCTTGGGCAGGGGTATGAGCGAGCAGTACTTC. It translates to CASSLGRGMSEQYF. Filled out from reference TRBV5-1 and TRBJ2-7, the complete variable domain reads KAGVTQTPRYLIKTRGQQVTLSCSPISGHRSVSWYQQTPGQGLQFLFEYFSETQRNKGNFPGRFSGRQFSNSRSEMNVSTLELGDSALYLCASSLGRGMSEQYFGPGTRLTVT.

V usage is TRBV4-3 and J usage is TRBJ2-5; TRBD2 matches at 12 bases. V was pared by 1 base and J by 4 bases, with 4 bases of the junction left unmatched. The CDR3 consists of 16 residues. CDR1 and CDR2 (germline): LGHNA, YSLEER. This CDR3 is CASSQGLLAGGETQYF. The CDR3 bases are TGCGCCAGCAGCCAAGGGCTACTAGCGGGAGGAGAGACCCAGTACTTC.

The chain carries TRBV12-3 or TRBV12-4 and TRBJ2-1, with 7 bases identical to TRBD2. J was trimmed by 4 bases and V by 6 bases; bases with no gene match: 15. The CDR3 covers 17 residues. CDR3 bases: TGTGCCAGCAGCCCCGAAGCGGGACGGGCTTTTTACAATGAGCAGTTCTTC. It is translated as CASSPEAGRAFYNEQFF.

The J gene is TRBJ2-2, the V gene TRBV24-1, with 7 bases lining up with TRBD1. CDR1 and CDR2 (germline): KGHDR, SFDVKD. The CDR3 covers 17 residues. J was trimmed by 4 bases and V by 2 bases; bases with no gene match: 9. Written as DNA, the CDR3 is TGTGCCACCAGTGATTGGGCCGGGACAGATCTCACCGGGGAGCTGTTTTTT. This sequence encodes CATSDWAGTDLTGELFF.

This clonotype appeared a few times. This rearrangement joins TRBV4-3 to TRBJ1-2; D is perhaps TRBD1 (5 bases). With 0 bases removed from V and 8 bases from J, the gap between germline ends came to 13 bases. The germline V gene encodes CDR1 LGHNA and CDR2 YSLEER. The CDR3 has 14 residues. The CDR3: CASSQDRAYGGYTF. In DNA form, the CDR3 reads TGCGCCAGCAGCCAAGACAGGGCGTACGGGGGCTACACCTTC.

This clonotype was counted between two and nine times. The chain joins TRBV30 to TRBJ1-2; D may be TRBD1 (6 bases). The CDR3 has 11 residues. Per the germline V gene, CDR1 is GTSNPN and CDR2 is SVGIG (reference sequence). Trimming pared 0 bases from V and 14 bases from J, leaving 13 bases between. The CDR3 region has the DNA TGTGCCTGGAGTGTTGCCGGGACAAAGACCTTC. Translation: CAWSVAGTKTF.

V usage is TRBV5-1 and J usage is TRBJ2-1; D possibly corresponds to TRBD1 (5 bases). Germline V gene lookup returns CDR1 SGHRS and CDR2 YFSETQ. The CDR3 consists of 13 residues. V gave up 4 bases and J gave up 8 bases, with 13 bases separating them. The CDR3 bases are TGCGCCAGCAGCCCATCTCAGGGCTATGAGCAGTTCTTC. Protein product: CASSPSQGYEQFF.

The V gene is TRBV20-1, the J gene TRBJ1-1; D is uncertain. The CDR3 consists of 13 residues. Germline V lookup: CDR1 DFQATT, CDR2 SNEGSKA (reference sequence). Trimming took 5 bases from V and 0 from J, leaving 10 bases between them. The DNA for the CDR3 is TGCAGTGCTCCCGGGCAAGTGAACACTGAAGCTTTCTTT. As protein: CSAPGQVNTEAFF.

This clonotype was counted a few times. V gene TRBV11-2 combines with J gene TRBJ1-1, with TRBD1 as a possible D gene (6 bases). The CDR3 is 15 residues long. The V end lost 3 bases, the J end lost 0 bases, and 11 bases lay between the germline ends. CDR1 SGHAT and CDR2 FQNNGV come from the germline V gene. The CDR3 is CASSFWTALNTEAFF. The CDR3 DNA follows: TGTGCCAGCAGCTTCTGGACAGCTTTGAACACTGAAGCTTTCTTT.

This clonotype was counted a few times. The V and J genes are TRBV7-2 and TRBJ2-5, with a weak D call TRBD1 (5 bases). Trimming took 6 bases from V and 8 from J, leaving 13 bases between them. CDR3 length: 12 amino acids. Germline V gene lookup returns CDR1 SGHTA and CDR2 FQGNSA. The CDR3 here is CASSSQGITQYF. In DNA, the CDR3 is TGTGCCAGCAGTTCGCAGGGCATCACCCAGTACTTC.